Listed here are 6 T cell receptor beta chains from one sample, sequenced in a study of cytomegalovirus exposure and HLA in healthy donors. Sequencing was performed with immunoSEQ multiplex PCR; in TCRdb, only in-frame clones are kept and a portion is missing. This sample has about 330,000 clones; 75% to 90% occur once, and the top ten carry approximately 0.84%. The sample consisted of PBMCs. The receptor set was obtained from a woman under 30 in good health and CMV-seronegative.

The chain recombines TRBV28 with TRBJ2-7; D perhaps matches TRBD2 (5 bases). Trimming removed 4 bases from V and 3 bases from J, with 22 bases in between. The CDR3 is 17 residues long. Germline CDR1 reads MDHEN; CDR2 reads SYDVKM. For the CDR3, the DNA is TGTGCCAGCAGTTATAGGGCGTTCGGGGTATTGGGCTACGAGCAGTACTTC. This codes for CASSYRAFGVLGYEQYF.

This clone occurred a few times. The rearrangement links TRBV19 to TRBJ1-5; 9 bases align to TRBD1. Germline CDR1 and CDR2: LNHDA and SQIVND (reference sequence). The CDR3 consists of 15 residues. V dropped 3 bases and J dropped 5; count of bases not matched to a gene: 5. The CDR3 protein is CASSIGGQGYQPQHF. The DNA for the CDR3 is TGTGCCAGTAGTATCGGGGGACAGGGCTATCAGCCCCAGCATTTT.

This clone was found once. V gene TRBV6-1 combines with J gene TRBJ2-1; no definite D call. The V gene lost 3 bases and the J gene lost 7 bases, with 10 bases spanning the gap. Germline V gene lookup returns CDR1 MNHNS and CDR2 SASEGT. This CDR3 spans 13 amino acids. The CDR3 DNA follows: TGTGCCAGCAGTGACTTCCGGGTTAATGAGCAGTTCTTC. Amino acid sequence: CASSDFRVNEQFF.

This chain joins TRBV28 and TRBJ1-5; 8 bases are a match to TRBD1. The V gene's germline CDR1 is MDHEN and CDR2 SYDVKM. CDR3 size: 16 residues. V shed 0 bases, J shed 1 base, and the junction held 2 bases outside the gene matches. The CDR3 loop is CASSLWTGVSNQPQHF. The CDR3, as DNA: TGTGCCAGCAGTTTATGGACAGGGGTGAGCAATCAGCCCCAGCATTTT.

The J gene is TRBJ2-7, the V gene TRBV4-3, with 10 bases that match TRBD1. The CDR3 has 15 amino acids. Trimming removed 0 bases from V and 3 bases from J; junction bases left unmatched: 2. Germline CDR1 reads LGHNA; CDR2 reads YSLEER. CDR3 region: CASSQDRDRGYEQYF. In DNA form, the CDR3 reads TGCGCCAGCAGCCAAGATAGGGACAGGGGCTACGAGCAGTACTTC.

The CDR3 DNA reads TGTGCCAGCAGTAAGACAGGGAGGAACACTGAAGCTTTCTTT. It is translated as CASSKTGRNTEAFF. The chain employs TRBV6-5 and TRBJ1-1, with TRBD1 identical over 7 bases. With 5 bases clipped from V and 1 base from J, the junction kept 4 bases outside the gene matches. CDR1 and CDR2 from the germline V gene are MNHEY and SVGAGI. This CDR3 region has 14 residues.